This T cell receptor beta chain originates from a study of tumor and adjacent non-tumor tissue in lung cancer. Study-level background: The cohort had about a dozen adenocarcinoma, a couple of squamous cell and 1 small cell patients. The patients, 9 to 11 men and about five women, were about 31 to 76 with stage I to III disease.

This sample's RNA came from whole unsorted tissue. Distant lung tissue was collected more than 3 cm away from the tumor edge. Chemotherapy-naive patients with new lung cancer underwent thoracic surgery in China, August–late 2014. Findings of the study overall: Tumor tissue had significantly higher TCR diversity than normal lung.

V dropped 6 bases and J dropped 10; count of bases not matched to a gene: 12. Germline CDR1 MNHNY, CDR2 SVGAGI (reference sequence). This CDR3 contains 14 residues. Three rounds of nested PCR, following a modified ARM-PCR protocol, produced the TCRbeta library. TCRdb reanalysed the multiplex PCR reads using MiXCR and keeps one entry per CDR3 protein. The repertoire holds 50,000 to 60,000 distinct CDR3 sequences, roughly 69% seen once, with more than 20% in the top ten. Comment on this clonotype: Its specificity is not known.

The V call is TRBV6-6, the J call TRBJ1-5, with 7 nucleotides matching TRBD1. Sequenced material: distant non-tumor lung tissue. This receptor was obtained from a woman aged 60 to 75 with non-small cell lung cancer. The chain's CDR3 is CASRIDRVGHPQHF. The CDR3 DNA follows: TGTGCCAGCAGAATCGACAGGGTAGGCCATCCCCAGCATTTT.